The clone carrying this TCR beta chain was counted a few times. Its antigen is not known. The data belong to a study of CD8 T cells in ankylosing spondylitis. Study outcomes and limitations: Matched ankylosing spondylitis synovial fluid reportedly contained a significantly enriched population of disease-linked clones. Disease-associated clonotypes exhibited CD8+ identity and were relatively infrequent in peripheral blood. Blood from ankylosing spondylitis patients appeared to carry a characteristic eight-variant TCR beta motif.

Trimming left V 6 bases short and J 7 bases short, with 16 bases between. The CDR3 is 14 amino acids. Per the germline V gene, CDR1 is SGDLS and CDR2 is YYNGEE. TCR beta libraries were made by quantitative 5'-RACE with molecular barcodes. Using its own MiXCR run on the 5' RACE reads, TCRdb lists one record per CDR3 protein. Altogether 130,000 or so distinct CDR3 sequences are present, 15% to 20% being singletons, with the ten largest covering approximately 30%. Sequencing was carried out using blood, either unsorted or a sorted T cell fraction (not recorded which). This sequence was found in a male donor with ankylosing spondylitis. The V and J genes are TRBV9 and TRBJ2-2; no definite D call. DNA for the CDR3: TGTGCCAGCAACGATCCGGGCCGTGGCGGGGAGCTGTTTTTT. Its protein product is CASNDPGRGGELFF.